This T cell receptor beta chain was sequenced for a study of OX40 agonist ivuxolimab in advanced cancers. Using immunoSEQ multiplex PCR, the repertoire was profiled, and TCRdb retains in-frame clones only, with some absent. The repertoire consists of about 80,000 clones, with roughly 89% occurring once and the leading ten covering under 15%. The sample holds a few counts of this clone. Its specificity is not known. V dropped 4 bases and J dropped 5; count of bases not matched to a gene: 5. CDR3 length equals 16 residues. In germline, CDR1 is LNHDA, CDR2 SQIVND (reference sequence). Study observations and caveats: Circulating CD4+ and CD8+ T cells showed clonal expansion by week 6 at 0.1 to 3.0 mg/kg.

Baseline was the first blood sampling point, followed by cycle 4 day 1 and cycle 7 day 1. This TCR came from an adult with an advanced solid tumor such as melanoma, head and neck, liver or kidney cancer. This material consisted of CD4+ or CD8+ T cells sorted from blood, taken in a trial of the OX40 agonist ivuxolimab. The V gene is TRBV19, the J gene TRBJ2-2, with 12 bases fitting TRBD2. Written as DNA, the CDR3 is TGTGCCAGTAGTACTCGGACTAGCGGGATAACCGGGGAGCTGTTTTTT. Translated, it gives CASSTRTSGITGELFF.